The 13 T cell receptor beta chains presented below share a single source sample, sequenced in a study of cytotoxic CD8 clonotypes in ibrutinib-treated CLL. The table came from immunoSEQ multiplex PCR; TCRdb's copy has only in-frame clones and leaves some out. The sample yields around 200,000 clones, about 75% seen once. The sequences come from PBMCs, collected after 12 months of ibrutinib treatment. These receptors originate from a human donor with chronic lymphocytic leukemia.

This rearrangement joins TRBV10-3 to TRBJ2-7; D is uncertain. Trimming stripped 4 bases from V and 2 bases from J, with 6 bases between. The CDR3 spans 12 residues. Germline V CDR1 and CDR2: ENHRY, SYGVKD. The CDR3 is CAISAIPYEQYF. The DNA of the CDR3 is TGTGCCATCAGTGCCATTCCCTACGAGCAGTACTTC.

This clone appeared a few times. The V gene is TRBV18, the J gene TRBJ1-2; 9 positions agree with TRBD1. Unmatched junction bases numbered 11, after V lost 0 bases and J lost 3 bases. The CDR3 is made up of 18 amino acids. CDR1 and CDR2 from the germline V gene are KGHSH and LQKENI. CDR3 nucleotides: TGTGCCAGCTCACCACCGGGGGGACAGGGAGGATTTGACTATGGCTACACCTTC. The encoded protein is CASSPPGGQGGFDYGYTF.

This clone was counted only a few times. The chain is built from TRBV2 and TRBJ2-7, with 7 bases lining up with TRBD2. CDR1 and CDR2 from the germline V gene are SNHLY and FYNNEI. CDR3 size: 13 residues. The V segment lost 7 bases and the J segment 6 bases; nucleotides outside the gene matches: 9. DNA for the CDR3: TGTGCCAGCACCGGCCAGCGGGGTGGCGAGCAGTACTTC. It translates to CASTGQRGGEQYF. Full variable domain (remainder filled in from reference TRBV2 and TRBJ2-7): EPEVTQTPSHQVTQMGQEVILRCVPISNHLYFYWYRQILGQKVEFLVSFYNNEISEKSEIFDDQFSVERPDGSNFTLKIRSTKLEDSAMYFCASTGQRGGEQYFGPGTRLTVT.

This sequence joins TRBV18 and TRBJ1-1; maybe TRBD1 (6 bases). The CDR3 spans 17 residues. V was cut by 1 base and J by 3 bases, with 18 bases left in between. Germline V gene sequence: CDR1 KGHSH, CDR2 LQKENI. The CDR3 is CASSPRHFQGQDTEAFF. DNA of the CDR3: TGTGCCAGCTCACCACGACATTTTCAGGGGCAGGACACTGAAGCTTTCTTT.

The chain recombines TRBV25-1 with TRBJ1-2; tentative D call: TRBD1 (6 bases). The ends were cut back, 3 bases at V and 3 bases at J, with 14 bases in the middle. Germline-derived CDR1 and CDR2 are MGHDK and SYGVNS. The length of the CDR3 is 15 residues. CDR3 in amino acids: CASSDPEGVDYGYTF. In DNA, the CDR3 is TGTGCCAGCAGTGATCCAGAGGGGGTTGACTATGGCTACACCTTC.

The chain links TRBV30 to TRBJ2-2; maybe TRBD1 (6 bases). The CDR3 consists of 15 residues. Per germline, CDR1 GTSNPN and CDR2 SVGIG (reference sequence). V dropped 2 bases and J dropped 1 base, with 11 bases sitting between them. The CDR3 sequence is CAWSITGLNTGELFF. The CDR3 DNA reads TGTGCCTGGAGTATAACAGGGTTGAACACCGGGGAGCTGTTTTTT.

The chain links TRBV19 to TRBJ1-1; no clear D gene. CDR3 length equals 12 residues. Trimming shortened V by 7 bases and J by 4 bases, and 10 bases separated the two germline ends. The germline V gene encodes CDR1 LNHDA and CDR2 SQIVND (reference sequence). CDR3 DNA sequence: TGTGCCAGTAAGCTAGGATCCACTGAAGCTTTCTTT. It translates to CASKLGSTEAFF.

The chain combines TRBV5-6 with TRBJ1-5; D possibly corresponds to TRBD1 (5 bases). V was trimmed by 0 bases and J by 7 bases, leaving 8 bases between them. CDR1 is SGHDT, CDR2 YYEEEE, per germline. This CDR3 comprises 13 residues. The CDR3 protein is CASSLGGWQPQHF. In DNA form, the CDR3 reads TGTGCCAGCAGCTTGGGGGGGTGGCAGCCCCAGCATTTT.

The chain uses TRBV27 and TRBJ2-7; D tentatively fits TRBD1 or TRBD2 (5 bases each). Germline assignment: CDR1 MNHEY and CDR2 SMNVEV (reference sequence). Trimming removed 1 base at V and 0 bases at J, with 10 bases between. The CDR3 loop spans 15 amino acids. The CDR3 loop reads CASSLFGDGSYEQYF. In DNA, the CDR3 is TGTGCCAGCAGTTTATTCGGGGACGGCTCCTACGAGCAGTACTTC.

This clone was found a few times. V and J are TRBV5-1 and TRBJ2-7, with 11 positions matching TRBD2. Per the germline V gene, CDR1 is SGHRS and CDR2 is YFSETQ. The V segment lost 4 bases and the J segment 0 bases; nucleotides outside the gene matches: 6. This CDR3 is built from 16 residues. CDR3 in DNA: TGCGCCAGCAGCCACGGGACTAGCGGAAGCTCCTACGAGCAGTACTTC. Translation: CASSHGTSGSSYEQYF.

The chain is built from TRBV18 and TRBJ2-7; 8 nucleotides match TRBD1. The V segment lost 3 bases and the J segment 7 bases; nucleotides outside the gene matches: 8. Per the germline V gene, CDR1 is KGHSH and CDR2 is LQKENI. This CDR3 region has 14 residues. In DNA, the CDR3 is TGTGCCAGCTCACCCCTTCAGGGGGCGGGGGAGCAGTACTTC. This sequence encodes CASSPLQGAGEQYF.

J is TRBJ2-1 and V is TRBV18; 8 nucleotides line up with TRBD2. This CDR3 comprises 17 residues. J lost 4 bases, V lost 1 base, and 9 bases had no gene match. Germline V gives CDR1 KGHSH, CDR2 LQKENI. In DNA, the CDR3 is TGTGCCAGCTCACCACTTCGGGTTGGCGGGGGGTACAATGAGCAGTTCTTC. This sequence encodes CASSPLRVGGGYNEQFF. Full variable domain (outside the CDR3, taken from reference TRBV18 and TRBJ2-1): NAGVMQNPRHLVRRRGQEARLRCSPMKGHSHVYWYRQLPEEGLKFMVYLQKENIIDESGMPKERFSAEFPKEGPSILRIQQVVRGDSAAYFCASSPLRVGGGYNEQFFGPGTRLTVL.

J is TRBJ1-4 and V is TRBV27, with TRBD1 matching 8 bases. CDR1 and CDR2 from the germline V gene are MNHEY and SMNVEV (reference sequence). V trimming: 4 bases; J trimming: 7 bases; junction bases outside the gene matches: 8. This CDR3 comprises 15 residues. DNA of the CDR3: TGTGCCAGCAGTTGGGGGGACAGGCTCGGTGAAAAACTGTTTTTT. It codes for CASSWGDRLGEKLFF.